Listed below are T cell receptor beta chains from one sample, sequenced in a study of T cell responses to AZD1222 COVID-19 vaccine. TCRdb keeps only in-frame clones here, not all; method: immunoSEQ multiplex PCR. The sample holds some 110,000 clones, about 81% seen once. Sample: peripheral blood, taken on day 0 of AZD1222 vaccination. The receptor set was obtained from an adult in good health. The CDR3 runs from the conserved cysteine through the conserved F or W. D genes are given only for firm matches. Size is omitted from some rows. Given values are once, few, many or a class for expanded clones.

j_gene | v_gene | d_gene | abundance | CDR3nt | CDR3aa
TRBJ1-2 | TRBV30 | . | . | TGTGCCTGGAGTCAAGCAGAAACAGGCTATGGCTACACCTTC | CAWSQAETGYGYTF
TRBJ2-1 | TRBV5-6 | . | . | TGTGCCAGCAGCACCCAGGGACCATCCTACAATGAGCAGTTCTTC | CASSTQGPSYNEQFF
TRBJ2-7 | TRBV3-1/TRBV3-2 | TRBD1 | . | TGTGCCAGCAGCCAAGATCCCGGCAGGGGGGAGCAGTACTTC | CASSQDPGRGEQYF
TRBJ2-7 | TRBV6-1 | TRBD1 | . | TGTGCCAGCAGTGCTCATTCCAGGGGGCAACGGTACGAGCAGTACTTC | CASSAHSRGQRYEQYF
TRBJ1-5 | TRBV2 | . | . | TGTGCCAGCAGTGAAAGGGGCGTTCAGCCCCAGCATTTT | CASSERGVQPQHF
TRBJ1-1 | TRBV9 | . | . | TGTGCCAGCAGCGTGGCGGCCGAAGGTGAAGCTTTCTTT | CASSVAAEGEAFF
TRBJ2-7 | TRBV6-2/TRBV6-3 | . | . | TGTGCCAGCAGTGATCCCGGGATCTCTTACGAGCAGTACTTC | CASSDPGISYEQYF
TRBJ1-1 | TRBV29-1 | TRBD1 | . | TGCAGCGCCTGGGGGACAGTAAACACTGAAGCTTTCTTT | CSAWGTVNTEAFF
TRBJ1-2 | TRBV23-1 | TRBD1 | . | TGCGCCAGCAGTCAAGAGAAAGGGGGCGTCTATGGCTACACCTTC | CASSQEKGGVYGYTF
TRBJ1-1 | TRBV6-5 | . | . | TGTGCCAGCAGTTACGCATACACGGACACTGAAGCTTTCTTT | CASSYAYTDTEAFF
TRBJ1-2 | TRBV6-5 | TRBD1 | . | TGTGCCAGCCAGGCCCAGGGGGCGAGCGGCTACACCTTC | CASQAQGASGYTF
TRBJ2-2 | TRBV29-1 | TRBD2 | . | TGCAGCGCCCGGGAGGGAGGAACCGGGGAGCTGTTTTTT | CSAREGGTGELFF
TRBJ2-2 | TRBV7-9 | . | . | TGTGCCAGCAGCTTAGAGACCTCAACCGGGGAGCTGTTTTTT | CASSLETSTGELFF
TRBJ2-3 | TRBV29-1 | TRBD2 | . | TGCCTTGTAGCGGGGGGGGATTCAGATACGCAGTATTTT | CLVAGGDSDTQYF
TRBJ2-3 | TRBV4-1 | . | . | TGCGCCAGCAGGCCTATCGGACAGCAAGATACGCAGTATTTT | CASRPIGQQDTQYF
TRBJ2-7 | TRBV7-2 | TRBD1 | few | TGTGCCAGCAGCTCAGACAGGGGCGAGCAGTACTTC | CASSSDRGEQYF
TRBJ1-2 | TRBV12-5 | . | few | TGTGCTAGTGGAAGGGTATACCATGGCTACACCTTC | CASGRVYHGYTF
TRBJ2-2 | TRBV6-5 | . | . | TGTGCCAGCAGTTACGGGGGCCCCGGGGAGCTGTTTTTT | CASSYGGPGELFF
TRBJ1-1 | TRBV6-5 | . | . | TGTGCCAGCAGTTACTCTATGGGGAAGGAAGCTTTCTTT | CASSYSMGKEAFF
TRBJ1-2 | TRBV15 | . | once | TGTGCCACCAGCCGGGACGGTGCCTATGGCTACACCTTC | CATSRDGAYGYTF
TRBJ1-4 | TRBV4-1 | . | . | TGCGCCAGCGGCTCGGGTGTGAAAGACCTTAATGAAAAACTGTTTTTT | CASGSGVKDLNEKLFF
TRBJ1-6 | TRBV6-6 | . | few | TGTGCCAGCAGTTGGACAGAGGGAAATTCACCCCTCCACTTT | CASSWTEGNSPLHF
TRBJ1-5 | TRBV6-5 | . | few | TGTGCCAGCAGCCTCGTTTGGGGAGGCGGTCAGCCCCAGCATTTT | CASSLVWGGGQPQHF
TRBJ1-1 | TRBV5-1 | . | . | TGCGCCAGCAGCTTGATGGGGGGCTGGAACACTGAAGCTTTCTTT | CASSLMGGWNTEAFF
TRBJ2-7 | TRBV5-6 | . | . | TGTGCCAGCGTTCCCGGAGGGGGGACCTCCTACGAGCAGTACTTC | CASVPGGGTSYEQYF
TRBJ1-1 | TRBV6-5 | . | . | TGTGCCAGCAGTTACTCGATAACTGGGGGCACTGAAGCTTTCTTT | CASSYSITGGTEAFF
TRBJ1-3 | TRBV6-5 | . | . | TGTGCCAGCAGTTCGCAGACATTTGCTGGAAACACCATATATTTT | CASSSQTFAGNTIYF
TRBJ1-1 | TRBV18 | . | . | TGTGCCAGCTCCTTAAATTGGGGGAACACTGAAGCTTTCTTT | CASSLNWGNTEAFF
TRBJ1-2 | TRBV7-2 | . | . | TGTGCCAGCAGCTTAAGGCAGGGAGGAGGCGATGGCTACACCTTC | CASSLRQGGGDGYTF
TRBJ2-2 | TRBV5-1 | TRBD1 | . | TGCGCCAGCATCGCCCCCGGGACAGCAAACACCGGGGAGCTGTTTTTT | CASIAPGTANTGELFF
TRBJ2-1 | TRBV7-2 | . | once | TGTGCCAGCAGCAGAGACAGTGGGAGCTCCTACAATGAGCAGTTCTTC | CASSRDSGSSYNEQFF
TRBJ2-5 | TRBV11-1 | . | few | TGTGCCAGCTCTGGGACAATAGGCGGAGAGACCCAGTACTTC | CASSGTIGGETQYF
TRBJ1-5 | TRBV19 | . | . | TGTGCCAGTAGTATAGTGTGGGGGACATCGCATCAGCCCCAGCATTTT | CASSIVWGTSHQPQHF
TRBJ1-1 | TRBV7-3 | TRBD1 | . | TGTGCCAGCAGCCCCCAACAGGGGCCGAACACTGAAGCTTTCTTT | CASSPQQGPNTEAFF
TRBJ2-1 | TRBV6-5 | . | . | TGTGCCAGCACCACCTACGGGTTAACCAATGAGCAGTTCTTC | CASTTYGLTNEQFF
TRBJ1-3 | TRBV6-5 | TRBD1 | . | TGTGCCAGCAGTTACTCAGGGGGCGCGGCGGGAAACACCATATATTTT | CASSYSGGAAGNTIYF
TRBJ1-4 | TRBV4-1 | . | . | TGCGCCAGCAGCCTTGGACAGACAACTAATGAAAAACTGTTTTTT | CASSLGQTTNEKLFF
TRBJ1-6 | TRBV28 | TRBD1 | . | TGTGCCAGCAGCTTCACCGGGACAGCAAATTCACCCCTCCACTTT | CASSFTGTANSPLHF
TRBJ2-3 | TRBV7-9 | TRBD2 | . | TGTGCCAGCAGCCCAATGGGACTAGCGGGGACAGATACGCAGTATTTT | CASSPMGLAGTDTQYF
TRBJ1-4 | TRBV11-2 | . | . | TGTGCCAGCAGCTTTTCGCGTGAAAAACTGTTTTTT | CASSFSREKLFF